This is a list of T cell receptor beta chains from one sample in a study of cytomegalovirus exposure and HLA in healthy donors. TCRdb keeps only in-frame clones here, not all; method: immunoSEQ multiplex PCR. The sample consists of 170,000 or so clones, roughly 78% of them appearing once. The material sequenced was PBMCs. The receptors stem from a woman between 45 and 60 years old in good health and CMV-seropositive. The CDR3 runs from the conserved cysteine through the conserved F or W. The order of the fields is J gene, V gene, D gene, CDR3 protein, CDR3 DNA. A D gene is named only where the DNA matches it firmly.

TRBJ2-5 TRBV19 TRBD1 CASSIMGQGRETQYF TGTGCCAGTAGTATCATGGGACAGGGAAGAGAGACCCAGTACTTC
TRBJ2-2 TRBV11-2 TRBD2 CASSSLSGGVGELFF TGTGCCAGCAGCTCCCTTAGCGGGGGGGTCGGGGAGCTGTTTTTT
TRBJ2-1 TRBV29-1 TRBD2 CSSGRGGRNNEQFF TGCAGCTCAGGTCGGGGGGGGAGAAACAATGAGCAGTTCTTC
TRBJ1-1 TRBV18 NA CASSLTGSNTEAFF TGTGCCAGCTCGCTGACAGGCTCGAACACTGAAGCTTTCTTT
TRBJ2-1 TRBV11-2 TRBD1 CASSLGQGGGFYNEQFF TGTGCCAGCAGCTTAGGACAGGGGGGGGGCTTTTACAATGAGCAGTTCTTC
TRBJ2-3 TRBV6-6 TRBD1 CASRMTGTTDTQYF TGTGCCAGCAGGATGACAGGGACCACAGATACGCAGTATTTT
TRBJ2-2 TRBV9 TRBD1 CASSAPGQGEIGGELFF TGTGCCAGCAGCGCTCCGGGACAGGGGGAAATCGGCGGGGAGCTGTTTTTT
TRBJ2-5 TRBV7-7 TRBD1 CASSLGATGGQTQYF TGTGCTAGCAGCTTGGGGGCGACAGGGGGCCAGACCCAGTACTTC
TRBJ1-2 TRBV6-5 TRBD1 CASSGQGPVNYGYTF TGTGCCAGCAGTGGACAGGGGCCCGTGAACTATGGCTACACCTTC
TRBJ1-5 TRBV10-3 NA CAISDGLSNQPQHF TGTGCCATCAGTGACGGACTGAGCAATCAGCCCCAGCATTTT
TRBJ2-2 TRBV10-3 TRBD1 CAIRSDRGAGELFF TGTGCCATCAGATCGGACAGGGGAGCCGGGGAGCTGTTTTTT